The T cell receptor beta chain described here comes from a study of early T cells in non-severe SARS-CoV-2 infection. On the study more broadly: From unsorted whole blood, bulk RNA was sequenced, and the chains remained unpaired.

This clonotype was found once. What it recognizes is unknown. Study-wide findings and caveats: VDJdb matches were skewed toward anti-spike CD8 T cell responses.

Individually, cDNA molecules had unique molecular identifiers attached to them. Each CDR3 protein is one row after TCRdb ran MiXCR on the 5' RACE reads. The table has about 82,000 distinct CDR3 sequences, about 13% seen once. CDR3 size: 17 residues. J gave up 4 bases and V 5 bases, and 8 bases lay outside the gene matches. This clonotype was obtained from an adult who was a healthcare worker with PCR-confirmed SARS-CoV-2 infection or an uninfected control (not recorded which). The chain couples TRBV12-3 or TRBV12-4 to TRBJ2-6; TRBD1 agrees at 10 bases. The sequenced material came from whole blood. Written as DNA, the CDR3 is TGTGCCAGCAGTAGCCCCGGGACAGGGGCCGGGGCCAACGTCCTGACTTTC. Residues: CASSSPGTGAGANVLTF.